This T cell receptor (beta chain) was sequenced during a study of vaccination effects on CD4 cells after COVID-19. Whole-study context: Participants received two doses of either the BNT162b2 or mRNA-1273 vaccine.

Assay used: immunoSEQ multiplex PCR; TCRdb lists only in-frame clones, some missing. Among some 38,000 clones listed, about 73% were seen once. Only a few counts were recorded for this clone. Antigen: not known. Antigen-specific CD4+ T cell clonotypes were called by their expansion after viral peptide-pool culture in ViraFEST. Between days 10 and 11 of culture, CD4+ T cells were separated out. This individual contracted SARS-CoV-2 between March and December 2020, as verified by PCR. A few million PBMC per well received approximately 9.4 IU/ml IL-2 and approximately 9.2 ug/ml peptides in culture. The length of the CDR3 is 17 residues. In germline, CDR1 is MGHRA, CDR2 YSYEKL. V lost 4 bases, J lost 2 bases, and 21 bases lay in between.

The V and J genes are TRBV4-1 and TRBJ2-7; D remains ambiguous. The TCR was taken from a human donor who had a prior SARS-CoV-2 infection. Sequencing used CD4+ T cells from PBMCs cultured with HCoV-NL63 spike peptides, obtained before COVID-19 vaccination. For the CDR3, the DNA is TGCGCCAGCAGCCCACAAATTTCACGGGTCACCCCCTACGAGCAGTACTTC. As protein: CASSPQISRVTPYEQYF.